This TCR beta chain was found in a study of cytomegalovirus exposure and HLA in healthy donors. Germline V gene sequence: CDR1 SEHNR, CDR2 FQNEAQ (reference sequence). The CDR3 contains 14 residues. With V trimmed by 7 bases and J by 5 bases, 8 bases remained unmatched. The PCR made use of 60 Vbeta and 13 Jbeta primers. Assay: immunoSEQ multiplex PCR; the TCRdb copy retains only in-frame clones and omits some. The table lists 150,000 to 250,000 clones, roughly 85% of them singletons. This clone showed up just once. This clonotype originated in a woman aged 45-65 years in good health and CMV-seronegative. This chain links TRBV7-9 with TRBJ2-5, with 9 bases lining up with TRBD2. The material sequenced was PBMCs. CDR3 region: CASIPGGGGETQYF. The DNA of the CDR3 is TGTGCCAGCATCCCTGGCGGGGGGGGTGAGACCCAGTACTTC.